Presented here are 24 T cell receptor beta chains from one specimen sequenced in a study of cytomegalovirus exposure and HLA in healthy donors. Data came from immunoSEQ multiplex PCR; TCRdb stores just in-frame clones and leaves some out. The sample lists about 200,000 clones; 83% were seen once. Sample: PBMCs. The source of these receptors is a woman aged 18 to 35 in good health and CMV-seronegative.

This chain uses TRBV27 with TRBJ2-1; 11 positions match TRBD2. Trimming at V came to 6 bases and at J to 6 bases, leaving 7 bases not matched to a gene. Germline V gene lookup returns CDR1 MNHEY and CDR2 SMNVEV (reference sequence). The CDR3 is made up of 15 amino acids. This chain's CDR3 is CASSSGTSGGNEQFF. CDR3 DNA sequence: TGTGCCAGCAGCTCCGGGACTAGCGGAGGCAATGAGCAGTTCTTC.

This clone was seen repeatedly, ten times or more. This chain links TRBV7-8 with TRBJ1-1; 8 bases agree with TRBD1. CDR3 length equals 14 residues. Germline-derived CDR1 and CDR2 are SGHVS and FQNEAQ. V lost 6 bases, J lost 2 bases, and 5 bases stayed unmatched. The CDR3 DNA reads as TGTGCCAGCAGACAGGGGGTGAAAAACACTGAAGCTTTCTTT. This codes for CASRQGVKNTEAFF.

The rearrangement joins TRBV27 to TRBJ2-7, with a weak D call TRBD2 (5 bases). CDR3 length: 15 residues. V was cut by 6 bases and J by 0 bases, with 15 bases left in between. Germline CDR1 is MNHEY and CDR2 is SMNVEV (reference sequence). Here the CDR3 reads CASSPGSGFSYEQYF. In nucleotides, the CDR3 is TGTGCCAGCAGCCCCGGGTCGGGGTTCTCCTACGAGCAGTACTTC.

The V gene is TRBV11-1, the J gene TRBJ1-1, with D tentatively TRBD1 (6 bases). This CDR3 comprises 16 residues. Trimming shortened V by 5 bases and J by 4 bases, and 20 bases separated the two germline ends. CDR1 is SGHAT and CDR2 is FQDESV in the germline V gene (reference sequence). Here the CDR3 DNA reads TGTGCCAGCAGCCCACGCGGGGGCAGGGTGTCCACTGAAGCTTTCTTT. This codes for CASSPRGGRVSTEAFF.

V is TRBV11-2 and J is TRBJ2-4; 10 nucleotides line up with TRBD2. The CDR3 contains 13 residues. The germline V gene has CDR1 SGHAT and CDR2 FQNNGV. The V segment lost 7 bases and the J segment 5 bases; nucleotides outside the gene matches: 2. CDR3 sequence: CASTGLAENIQYF. The CDR3 DNA is TGTGCCAGCACCGGACTAGCGGAAAACATTCAGTACTTC.

The CDR3 spells CASRTLDGGAGGYTF. The CDR3 DNA reads TGTGCCAGCAGAACTCTTGATGGGGGCGCTGGGGGCTACACCTTC. This chain uses TRBV28 with TRBJ1-2, with D maybe TRBD1 (6 bases). Germline CDR1 MDHEN, CDR2 SYDVKM. The ends were cut back, 6 bases at V and 8 bases at J, with 22 bases in the middle. The CDR3 sequence is 15 residues long.

V is TRBV2 and J is TRBJ2-1; the match to TRBD2 covers 9 bases. Per the germline V gene, CDR1 is SNHLY and CDR2 is FYNNEI. This CDR3 is built from 16 residues. V gave up 3 bases and J gave up 9 bases; unmatched junction bases: 12. CDR3 in amino acids: CASSDLAGGPRVEQFF. As DNA, the CDR3 is TGTGCCAGCAGTGACTTGGCGGGGGGGCCTCGGGTTGAGCAGTTCTTC.

This clone was seen many times. The rearrangement links TRBV2 to TRBJ2-7; no clear D. Germline lookup yields CDR1 SNHLY and CDR2 FYNNEI. V lost 4 bases, J lost 1 base, and 11 bases lay in between. This CDR3 spans 14 amino acids. CDR3 region: CASSASQLSYEQYF. CDR3 in DNA: TGTGCCAGCAGTGCTTCCCAGCTATCCTACGAGCAGTACTTC. Supplemented by reference TRBV2 and TRBJ2-7, the full variable domain reads EPEVTQTPSHQVTQMGQEVILRCVPISNHLYFYWYRQILGQKVEFLVSFYNNEISEKSEIFDDQFSVERPDGSNFTLKIRSTKLEDSAMYFCASSASQLSYEQYFGPGTRLTVT.

The chain employs TRBV10-1 and TRBJ2-5, with 11 bases aligning to TRBD2. With 6 bases clipped from V and 5 bases from J, the junction kept 14 bases outside the gene matches. The CDR3 is made up of 17 amino acids. The germline gives CDR1 WNHNN, CDR2 SYGVQD (reference sequence). The CDR3 DNA sequence: TGCGCCAGCAGCCCAAAGGAGGGACTAGCGGCTCGGGAGACCCAGTACTTC. It encodes CASSPKEGLAARETQYF.

This clone was detected only once. The chain employs TRBV4-1 and TRBJ2-7, with D tentatively TRBD1 (5 bases). Trimming stripped 1 base from V and 2 bases from J, with 9 bases between. This CDR3 is built from 14 residues. In germline, CDR1 is MGHRA, CDR2 YSYEKL. Written as DNA, the CDR3 is TGCGCCAGCAGCCAAGTCCAGGGAACCTACGAGCAGTACTTC. It specifies CASSQVQGTYEQYF.

V and J are TRBV5-4 and TRBJ2-1, with D maybe TRBD1 (8 bases). The V gene's germline CDR1 is SGHNT and CDR2 YYREEE (reference sequence). The V end lost 6 bases, the J end lost 2 bases, and 24 bases lay between the germline ends. The CDR3 runs 18 residues. The CDR3, as DNA: TGTGCCAGCATCCCTGGGGGGGCAACAGGGGGAGCCTACAATGAGCAGTTCTTC. It codes for CASIPGGATGGAYNEQFF.

The V gene is TRBV27, the J gene TRBJ2-4, with 11 bases aligning to TRBD1. The germline V gene has CDR1 MNHEY and CDR2 SMNVEV (reference sequence). The CDR3 spans 17 residues. V shed 2 bases and J 0 bases; nucleotides not matched to a gene: 3. This CDR3 is CASSLRGQGEAKNIQYF. DNA for the CDR3: TGTGCCAGCAGTTTAAGGGGACAGGGGGAAGCCAAAAACATTCAGTACTTC.

The chain combines TRBV28 with TRBJ1-5; no clear D gene. CDR1 and CDR2 (germline): MDHEN, SYDVKM. V shed 3 bases and J shed 0 bases, with 15 bases lying between them. This CDR3 is 17 amino acids long. In nucleotides, the CDR3 is TGTGCCAGCAGTTTTCATCGGCAGACCGATAGCAATCAGCCCCAGCATTTT. Translating it yields CASSFHRQTDSNQPQHF.

J is TRBJ1-2 and V is TRBV4-1; tentative D call: TRBD1 (5 bases). Germline-derived CDR1 and CDR2 are MGHRA and YSYEKL. CDR3 size: 15 residues. Trimming shortened V by 0 bases and J by 8 bases, and 16 bases separated the two germline ends. CDR3 loop: CASSQDLWGSGGYTF. The CDR3 region has the DNA TGCGCCAGCAGCCAAGATCTTTGGGGGAGCGGGGGCTACACCTTC.

V and J are TRBV5-1 and TRBJ2-1; D might be TRBD1 (5 bases). There are 15 residues in the CDR3. The germline gives CDR1 SGHRS, CDR2 YFSETQ. V was trimmed by 0 bases and J by 4 bases, leaving 11 bases between them. CDR3 nucleotides: TGCGCCAGCAGCTTGGGGCAGGGTAGGTACAATGAGCAGTTCTTC. Amino acids: CASSLGQGRYNEQFF.

The rearrangement joins TRBV5-6 to TRBJ1-5; D remains ambiguous. This CDR3 is 14 amino acids long. Trimming pared 1 base from V and 3 bases from J, leaving 8 bases between. Germline-derived CDR1 and CDR2 are SGHDT and YYEEEE. CDR3 amino acids: CASSLFATNQPQHF. The CDR3 DNA reads TGTGCCAGCAGCTTGTTCGCTACCAATCAGCCCCAGCATTTT.

In this sample, this clone turned up once. The chain joins TRBV10-2 to TRBJ2-1; 10 positions agree with TRBD2. Trimming cost V 3 bases and J 8 bases; bases outside gene matches: 7. This CDR3 region has 15 residues. Germline-derived CDR1 and CDR2 are WSHSY and SAAADI. In DNA, the CDR3 is TGCGCCAGCAGTGAAAGGGGTCTAGCGGGAGATGAGCAGTTCTTC. It encodes CASSERGLAGDEQFF.

The chain recombines TRBV5-1 with TRBJ2-1; 8 bases fit TRBD2. Per germline, CDR1 SGHRS and CDR2 YFSETQ. The CDR3 totals 17 residues. V shed 1 base, J shed 6 bases, and the junction held 12 bases outside the gene matches. Here the CDR3 DNA reads TGCGCCAGCAGCTTGCGGGGGGGCGCCCCCAAGGGCAATGAGCAGTTCTTC. It codes for CASSLRGGAPKGNEQFF.

V and J are TRBV13 and TRBJ2-3; 7 bases agree with TRBD2. CDR1 and CDR2 (germline): PRHDT, FYEKMQ (reference sequence). V gave up 11 bases and J gave up 4 bases; unmatched junction bases: 9. This CDR3 region has 13 residues. This CDR3 is CAGSGGWSDTQYF. The CDR3 DNA reads TGTGCCGGCTCGGGGGGATGGTCAGATACGCAGTATTTT.

The rearrangement uses TRBV25-1 and TRBJ2-1, with 11 bases lining up with TRBD2. The CDR3 is made up of 15 amino acids. The germline V gene has CDR1 MGHDK and CDR2 SYGVNS. V was pared by 7 bases and J by 4 bases, with 6 bases of the junction left unmatched. As DNA, the CDR3 is TGTGCCAGCACCCTAGCGGGAGGACTTTACAATGAGCAGTTCTTC. It codes for CASTLAGGLYNEQFF.

The chain links TRBV2 to TRBJ2-2; D remains ambiguous. CDR3 length: 14 amino acids. Trimming pared 4 bases from V and 5 bases from J, leaving 11 bases between. From germline, CDR1 is SNHLY and CDR2 FYNNEI. The CDR3 sequence: CASSVEVGTGELFF. In DNA form, the CDR3 reads TGTGCCAGCAGTGTCGAGGTTGGGACCGGGGAGCTGTTTTTT.

This rearrangement joins TRBV2 to TRBJ2-7; D ambiguous. CDR1 is SNHLY and CDR2 is FYNNEI in the germline V gene. V was cut by 6 bases and J by 6 bases, with 12 bases left in between. The CDR3 spans 12 residues. CDR3 residues: CASRLSRGEQYF. The CDR3 nucleotides are TGTGCCAGCAGGTTGTCCCGTGGCGAGCAGTACTTC.

The chain is built from TRBV19 and TRBJ1-2; D unresolved. Germline assignment: CDR1 LNHDA and CDR2 SQIVND (reference sequence). The CDR3 runs to 13 residues. CDR3 in amino acids: CAASGPYDYGYTF. The CDR3 DNA follows: TGTGCGGCCTCAGGACCGTACGACTATGGCTACACCTTC. Together with reference TRBV19 and TRBJ1-2, the CDR3 gives the full variable domain: DGGITQSPKYLFRKEGQNVTLSCEQNLNHDAMYWYRQDPGQGLRLIYYSQIVNDFQKGDIAEGYSVSREKKESFPLTVTSAQKNPTAFYLCAASGPYDYGYTFGSGTRLTVV.

J is TRBJ1-2 and V is TRBV27, with 9 bases lining up with TRBD1. Germline V gene sequence: CDR1 MNHEY, CDR2 SMNVEV (reference sequence). J was trimmed by 5 bases and V by 8 bases; bases with no gene match: 9. The CDR3 totals 14 residues. The CDR3 coding sequence is TGTGCCAGCGGACGGACAGGGGTAGGGTATGGCTACACCTTC. Translation gives CASGRTGVGYGYTF.